A single T cell receptor beta chain is shown here with its context. Its antigen is currently unknown. This entry belongs to a study of identifying expanded T cells in peripheral blood. Trimming shortened V by 1 base and J by 5 bases, and 24 bases separated the two germline ends. CDR1 is PRHDT, CDR2 FYEKMQ, per germline (reference sequence). This CDR3 has 18 amino acids. Collection occurred without any documented infections or immune events in donors. TCRdb's table, derived via immunoSEQ multiplex PCR, lists solely in-frame clones and lacks some. The data hold around 120,000 clones, with more than 85% observed a single time. The study's findings and limits: Across healthy donors, higher total template counts meant significantly greater approximately 2-week count variance. Technical replicates showed about 1.2 changed clones; about 2 weeks around 15; four weeks 19.

The sequenced material came from blood. The receptor comes from a person aged 18 to 75 in good health. The rearrangement uses TRBV13 and TRBJ2-7; tentatively, D is TRBD1 (6 bases). The CDR3 DNA is TGTGCCAGCAGCTTAGAGTGGGGAATACAGGGATCTATGAACGAGCAGTACTTC. Translation: CASSLEWGIQGSMNEQYF.